This entry describes one TCR beta chain. No antigen is known for it. The PCR employed 60 Vbeta primers together with 13 Jbeta primers. TCRdb's table, derived via immunoSEQ multiplex PCR, lists solely in-frame clones and lacks some. The sample consists of 150,000 to 200,000 clones, around 80% of them appearing once. The data were taken from a study of cytomegalovirus exposure and HLA in healthy donors. Across the study: Tens of millions of unique TCRs, all from HLA-typed donors, were included in an early release of the data.

Findings and caveats of the study: With later analysis, a missense DCLRE1C variant became linked to TCR beta V- and J-gene trimming. The authors enumerated roughly 180 TCR beta chains as linked to cytomegalovirus.

The CDR3 has 16 residues. Trimming removed 8 bases from V and 0 bases from J, with 20 bases in between. Sequencing was carried out using PBMCs. The rearrangement links TRBV23-1 to TRBJ2-7; D perhaps matches TRBD2 (6 bases). TRBV23-1 carries the ORF label, with uncertain function. This sequence was found in a man aged 18 to 29 in good health and CMV-seronegative. CDR3 amino acids: CASGTRGTSSSYEQYF. The CDR3 nucleotides are TGCGCCAGCGGTACTCGGGGGACTTCCAGCTCCTACGAGCAGTACTTC.